Following are 18 T cell receptor beta chains from one sample sequenced in a study of early T cells in non-severe SARS-CoV-2 infection (dated by TCRdb to the early 2020s). Libraries were made using 5' RACE. The sequencing machine was a NextSeq 500. TCRdb handled the public reads itself, with Q25 trimming in fastp and clone calling in MiXCR, and kept productive beta chains. Rows matching on CDR3 protein sequence are summarized as one entry with the most common DNA and genes. In this sample the table shows about 44,000 distinct CDR3 sequences, 20% to 25% of which occur a single time. The ten largest clones represent about 4.6% of the sample. The specimen was whole blood, collected at baseline. The receptor source for this set is an adult who was a healthcare worker with PCR-confirmed SARS-CoV-2 infection or an uninfected control (not recorded which).

This clonotype was observed a few times. V gene TRBV12-3 or TRBV12-4 combines with J gene TRBJ1-2, with 10 bases aligning to TRBD1. The trim removed 4 bases at V and 4 bases at J, leaving 9 bases unmatched. CDR3 length: 16 amino acids. CDR3 DNA: TGTGCCAGCAGTTCGGTAGTTGACAGGGGGCCCTATGGCTACACCTTC. It translates to CASSSVVDRGPYGYTF.

The genes are TRBV4-2 and TRBJ2-3, with D perhaps TRBD1 (6 bases). The germline CDR1 and CDR2 sequences are LGHNA and YNFKEQ. The CDR3 extends over 17 amino acids. V lost 0 bases, J lost 3 bases, and 16 bases lay in between. CDR3 residues: CASSQDGQGIGTDTQYF. CDR3 bases: TGTGCCAGCAGCCAAGATGGTCAGGGGATTGGAACAGATACGCAGTATTTT.

This clonotype is a singleton in its sample. The rearrangement links TRBV27 to TRBJ2-6, with a tentative D call TRBD1 (5 bases). Trimming removed 3 bases from V and 8 bases from J, with 8 bases in between. Germline V gene data show CDR1 as MNHEY and CDR2 as SMNVEV (reference sequence). This CDR3 contains 13 residues. The CDR3 DNA reads as TGTGCCAGCAGTTTCCAGGGATCCAACGTCCTGACTTTC. This sequence encodes CASSFQGSNVLTF.

This clonotype was seen a single time. V and J are TRBV7-2 and TRBJ1-6; 10 bases map to TRBD1. The CDR3 is 16 residues long. CDR1 and CDR2 from the germline V gene are SGHTA and FQGNSA. V dropped 3 bases and J dropped 5; count of bases not matched to a gene: 4. The CDR3 sequence is CASSFTGTGDNSPLHF. Here the CDR3 DNA reads TGTGCCAGCAGCTTCACCGGGACAGGGGATAATTCACCCCTCCACTTT.

The rearrangement joins TRBV4-1 to TRBJ2-1, with unresolved D. This CDR3 spans 12 amino acids. Germline CDR1 reads MGHRA; CDR2 reads YSYEKL. V lost 1 base and J lost 12, with 10 bases in between. CDR3 protein: CASSQVESVQFF. CDR3 nucleotide sequence: TGCGCCAGCAGCCAAGTTGAGAGTGTGCAGTTCTTC.

This clonotype was counted between two and nine times. One junction end disagrees with the germline gene, perhaps due to a read error. The J gene is TRBJ1-3, the V gene TRBV20-1, with D possibly TRBD1 on 5 matching bases. Germline V gives CDR1 DFQATT, CDR2 SNEGSKA (reference sequence). The CDR3 is 15 residues long. CDR3 DNA: TGCAGTGCAACTCCCCTTCAGGGCTCTGAAAACACCATATATTTT. Its protein product is CSATPLQGSENTIYF.

In this sample, this clonotype turned up a few times. The CDR3 is CASSPSGDTIYF. The CDR3 region has the DNA TGCGCCAGCAGCCCCTCAGGGGACACCATATATTTT. The chain links TRBV5-1 to TRBJ1-3; D is possibly TRBD1 (6 bases). Germline V gives CDR1 SGHRS, CDR2 YFSETQ. Trimming stripped 4 bases from V and 8 bases from J, with 10 bases between. This CDR3 has 12 amino acids. Filled out from reference TRBV5-1 and TRBJ1-3, the complete variable domain reads KAGVTQTPRYLIKTRGQQVTLSCSPISGHRSVSWYQQTPGQGLQFLFEYFSETQRNKGNFPGRFSGRQFSNSRSEMNVSTLELGDSALYLCASSPSGDTIYFGEGSWLTVV.

V and J are TRBV6-5 and TRBJ2-7; 8 nucleotides line up with TRBD2. Trimming cost V 2 bases and J 10 bases; bases outside gene matches: 10. Germline lookup yields CDR1 MNHEY and CDR2 SVGAGI. This CDR3 spans 14 amino acids. The CDR3 coding sequence is TGTGCCAGCAGTTACGGGCGGGGGGCGCTTAAACAGTACTTC. This sequence encodes CASSYGRGALKQYF.

This clonotype was counted a few times. The CDR3 region has the DNA TGCGCCAGCAGCTTGGGTTTAGCCAAAAACATTCAGTACTTC. Amino acid sequence: CASSLGLAKNIQYF. The V call is TRBV5-1, the J call TRBJ2-4; no clear D. CDR3 length: 14 residues. The germline V gene has CDR1 SGHRS and CDR2 YFSETQ. Trimming took 0 bases from V and 0 from J, leaving 4 bases between them. Combining the CDR3 with reference TRBV5-1 and TRBJ2-4 gives the whole variable domain KAGVTQTPRYLIKTRGQQVTLSCSPISGHRSVSWYQQTPGQGLQFLFEYFSETQRNKGNFPGRFSGRQFSNSRSEMNVSTLELGDSALYLCASSLGLAKNIQYFGAGTRLSVL.

This chain links TRBV12-3 or TRBV12-4 with TRBJ2-3; 8 bases align to TRBD2. The CDR3 extends over 15 amino acids. J was trimmed by 2 bases and V by 7 bases; bases with no gene match: 8. The CDR3 DNA reads as TGTGCCAGCACCCCTAGAGCGGGGGACACAGATACGCAGTATTTT. The encoded protein is CASTPRAGDTDTQYF.

The chain recombines TRBV11-2 with TRBJ2-7; TRBD2 agrees at 9 bases. The CDR3 covers 14 residues. Germline V gene lookup returns CDR1 SGHAT and CDR2 FQNNGV. Unmatched junction bases numbered 6, after V lost 5 bases and J lost 4 bases. The CDR3 nucleotides read TGTGCCAGCAGCCTAGGACTAGCGAGGTACGAGCAGTACTTC. Protein product: CASSLGLARYEQYF.

This sequence joins TRBV30 and TRBJ1-4; maybe TRBD1 (6 bases). CDR1 and CDR2 from the germline V gene are GTSNPN and SVGIG (reference sequence). The CDR3 is 14 residues long. Trimming shortened V by 3 bases and J by 10 bases, and 18 bases separated the two germline ends. The CDR3 loop reads CAWSGGALIGKLFF. CDR3 sequence (DNA): TGTGCCTGGAGCGGGGGGGCGCTGATTGGAAAACTGTTTTTT. Full variable domain (outside the CDR3, taken from reference TRBV30 and TRBJ1-4): SQTIHQWPATLVQPVGSPLSLECTVEGTSNPNLYWYRQAAGRGLQLLFYSVGIGQISSEVPQNLSASRPQDRQFILSSKKLLLSDSGFYLCAWSGGALIGKLFFGSGTQLSVL.

The V and J genes are TRBV7-2 and TRBJ2-1, with D possibly being TRBD1 or TRBD2 (6 bases each). Germline V gene data show CDR1 as SGHTA and CDR2 as FQGNSA. The CDR3 is 15 amino acids. V was cut by 3 bases and J by 7 bases, with 16 bases left in between. The CDR3 DNA is TGTGCCAGCAGCTTGTCGGGGGCTTGGTTTAATGAGCAGTTCTTC. It yields the protein CASSLSGAWFNEQFF.

The CDR3 here is CASSQEPGQGNTIYF. The CDR3 DNA reads as TGCGCCAGCAGCCAAGAACCGGGACAGGGAAACACCATATATTTT. V and J are TRBV4-3 and TRBJ1-3; 7 bases map to TRBD1. This CDR3 region has 15 residues. The trim removed 0 bases at V and 4 bases at J, leaving 3 bases unmatched. Germline lookup yields CDR1 LGHNA and CDR2 YSLEER.

Concerning this clonotype: Germline is not matched at one junction end, which may reflect a read error. V is TRBV4-2 and J is TRBJ1-3; tentatively, D is TRBD1 (6 bases). The CDR3 is 17 residues long. Germline V lookup: CDR1 LGHNA, CDR2 YNFKEQ. The CDR3 DNA is TGTGCCAGCAGCCAAGACCCGGACAGTCACTCTGAAAACACCATATATTTT. Translated: CASSQDPDSHSENTIYF.

J is TRBJ2-5 and V is TRBV6-2 or TRBV6-3; maybe TRBD2 (5 bases). CDR3 length equals 12 residues. Germline V gene sequence: CDR1 MNHEY, CDR2 SVGEGT. V was shortened by 6 bases and J by 3 bases, with 8 bases between the two germline ends. In DNA, the CDR3 is TGTGCCAGCAGGTGGACTGAAGAGACCCAGTACTTC. Protein sequence: CASRWTEETQYF.

This clonotype was detected a few times. The chain employs TRBV18 and TRBJ1-1, with 11 positions matching TRBD1. J lost 4 bases, V lost 2 bases, and 0 bases had no gene match. From germline, CDR1 is KGHSH and CDR2 LQKENI. This CDR3 contains 14 residues. Here the CDR3 DNA reads TGTGCCAGCTCACCAGGGACAGGGGGCACTGAAGCTTTCTTT. Protein: CASSPGTGGTEAFF.

The chain links TRBV12-3 or TRBV12-4 to TRBJ1-3; D unclear. Deletions cut 5 bases from V and 8 bases from J, with 13 bases between. The CDR3 length is 13 residues. CDR3 in DNA: TGTGCCAGCAGTCCGGCAGGTCGGGACACCATATATTTT. Its protein product is CASSPAGRDTIYF.